These 3 T cell receptor beta chains were all obtained from the same sample, sequenced in a study of cytomegalovirus exposure and HLA in healthy donors. The PCR was carried out with 60 Vbeta primers and 13 Jbeta primers. The table came from immunoSEQ multiplex PCR; TCRdb's copy has only in-frame clones and leaves some out. The sample records approximately 79,000 clones, about four fifths being singletons. Material for sequencing was PBMCs. The receptors shown here come from a male donor in good health and CMV-seropositive.

The chain couples TRBV6-4 to TRBJ1-1; no clear D. This CDR3 is 15 amino acids long. CDR1 is MRHNA and CDR2 is SNTAGT in the germline V gene. The ends were cut back, 5 bases at V and 1 base at J, with 14 bases in the middle. CDR3 amino acids: CASSTVGGENTEAFF. CDR3 in DNA: TGTGCCAGCAGTACTGTCGGAGGAGAGAACACTGAAGCTTTCTTT.

V usage is TRBV6-5 and J usage is TRBJ1-4; D is ambiguous. V lost 2 bases, J lost 8 bases, and 9 bases lay in between. CDR3 length equals 13 residues. CDR1 MNHEY and CDR2 SVGAGI come from the germline V gene. Here the CDR3 reads CASSYREGEKLFF. CDR3 bases: TGTGCCAGCAGTTACAGGGAGGGAGAAAAACTGTTTTTT.

V is TRBV13 and J is TRBJ2-3; 10 positions agree with TRBD2. The CDR3 is made up of 16 amino acids. V shed 5 bases and J 0 bases; nucleotides not matched to a gene: 5. Germline CDR1 PRHDT, CDR2 FYEKMQ (reference sequence). The CDR3 DNA sequence: TGTGCCAGCAGCCAAGGACTAGCGGCTAGCACAGATACGCAGTATTTT. It specifies CASSQGLAASTDTQYF.